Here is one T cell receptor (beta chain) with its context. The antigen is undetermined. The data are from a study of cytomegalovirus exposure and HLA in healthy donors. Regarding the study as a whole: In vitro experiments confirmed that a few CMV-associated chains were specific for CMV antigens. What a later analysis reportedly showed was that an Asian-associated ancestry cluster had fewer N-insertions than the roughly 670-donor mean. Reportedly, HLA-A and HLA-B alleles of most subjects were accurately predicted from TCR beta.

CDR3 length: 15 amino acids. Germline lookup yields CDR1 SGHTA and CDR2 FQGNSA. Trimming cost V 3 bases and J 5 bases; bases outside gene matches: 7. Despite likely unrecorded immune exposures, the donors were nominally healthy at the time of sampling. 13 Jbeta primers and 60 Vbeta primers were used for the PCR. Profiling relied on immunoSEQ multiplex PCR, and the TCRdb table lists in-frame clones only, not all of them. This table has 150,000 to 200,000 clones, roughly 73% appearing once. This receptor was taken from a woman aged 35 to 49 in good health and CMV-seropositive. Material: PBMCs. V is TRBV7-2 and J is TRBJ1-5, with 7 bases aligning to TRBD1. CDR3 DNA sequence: TGTGCCAGCAGCTTTCGACAGGGTGGAGATCAGCCCCAGCATTTT. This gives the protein CASSFRQGGDQPQHF.